These 25 T cell receptor beta chains were sequenced from one sample in a study of T cells in Graves' hyperthyroidism and ophthalmopathy. Researchers took RNA transcripts and amplified the TCR beta CDR3 regions from them. First-round RT-PCR of the TCR CDR3 relied on the HTBI primer set. TCRdb reprocessed the multiplex PCR reads with MiXCR, giving one entry per CDR3 protein. The sample holds 480,000 or so distinct CDR3 sequences; about 45% are singletons and the top ten take around 47%. Material for sequencing was peripheral blood or thyroid tissue (not recorded which). These receptors came from an adult woman with Graves' disease, either hyperthyroidism or ophthalmopathy (not recorded which).

Ten or more counts support this clonotype. CDR3 sequence: CASSPGARSNQPQHF. The CDR3, as DNA: TGTGCCAGCAGCCCCGGGGCAAGGAGCAATCAGCCCCAGCATTTT. The rearrangement uses TRBV6-2 or TRBV6-3 and TRBJ1-5, with D perhaps matching TRBD1 (5 bases). Deletions cut 6 bases from V and 1 base from J, with 13 bases between. Germline CDR1 and CDR2: MNHEY and SVGEGT. There are 15 residues in the CDR3.

This clonotype was found many times. The CDR3 DNA reads as TGTGCCATCCGACAGGAGGCAAACACTGAAGCTTTCTTT. This translates into CAIRQEANTEAFF. The rearrangement uses TRBV10-3 and TRBJ1-1; possible D gene TRBD1, 6 bases. The CDR3 consists of 13 residues. Germline V gene lookup returns CDR1 ENHRY and CDR2 SYGVKD. Trimming removed 8 bases from V and 2 bases from J, with 12 bases in between.

This clonotype was found many times. The V gene is TRBV10-3, the J gene TRBJ1-5, with D perhaps TRBD1 (5 bases). Trimming stripped 3 bases from V and 3 bases from J, with 15 bases between. The CDR3 is 16 amino acids. Germline CDR1 and CDR2: ENHRY and SYGVKD. The chain's CDR3 is CAISDRNIGANQPQHF. CDR3 in DNA: TGTGCCATCAGTGACCGCAACATTGGGGCCAATCAGCCCCAGCATTTT.

CDR3 nucleotide sequence: TGTGCCAGCTCACCATCATTTTCACAGGGGTACTACGAGCAGTACTTC. Its translation: CASSPSFSQGYYEQYF. V usage is TRBV9 and J usage is TRBJ2-7; 7 nucleotides match TRBD1. This CDR3 has 16 amino acids. V lost 7 bases, J lost 3 bases, and 16 bases stayed unmatched. Germline V gives CDR1 SGDLS, CDR2 YYNGEE.

This clonotype came up a few times. The chain is built from TRBV15 and TRBJ2-5; TRBD1 is a possible D gene (5 bases). The CDR3 totals 14 residues. In germline, CDR1 is LNHNV, CDR2 YYDKDF (reference sequence). Trimming pared 1 base from V and 0 bases from J, leaving 6 bases between. CDR3 residues: CATSRGQHQETQYF. CDR3 sequence (DNA): TGTGCCACCAGCAGAGGACAGCACCAAGAGACCCAGTACTTC. The whole variable domain, remainder taken from reference TRBV15 and TRBJ2-5, is DAMVIQNPRYQVTQFGKPVTLSCSQTLNHNVMYWYQQKSSQAPKLLFHYYDKDFNNEADTPDNFQSRRPNTSFCFLDIRSPGLGDTAMYLCATSRGQHQETQYFGPGTRLLVL.

The V gene is TRBV7-2, the J gene TRBJ1-2; TRBD1 aligns across 10 bases. The germline gives CDR1 SGHTA, CDR2 FQGNSA. This CDR3 is built from 13 residues. The V and J ends lost 4 bases and 10 bases, in that order; junction bases with no gene match: 6. The DNA for the CDR3 is TGTGCCAGCAGCTCGGGACAGGGGATGGACTACACCTTC. Encoded protein: CASSSGQGMDYTF.

The gene calls are TRBV10-3 and TRBJ2-7, with a tentative D call TRBD2 (6 bases). CDR1 is ENHRY, CDR2 SYGVKD, per germline. This CDR3 comprises 12 residues. Trimming left V 10 bases short and J 0 bases short, with 10 bases between. CDR3 region: CANGGTSYEQYF. CDR3 DNA: TGTGCCAACGGGGGAACCTCCTACGAGCAGTACTTC.

This clonotype turned up a few times. The chain couples TRBV10-3 to TRBJ1-2; TRBD1 aligns across 7 bases. Unmatched junction bases numbered 3, after V lost 2 bases and J lost 3 bases. CDR1 is ENHRY, CDR2 SYGVKD, per germline. The CDR3 has 14 amino acids. CDR3: CAISERTGDYGYTF. In DNA, the CDR3 is TGTGCCATCAGTGAGAGGACAGGCGACTATGGCTACACCTTC.

The table lists this clonotype with many counts. The chain carries TRBV19 and TRBJ2-1; D gene uncertain. This CDR3 has 17 amino acids. Germline CDR1 reads LNHDA; CDR2 reads SQIVND (reference sequence). Trimming pared 3 bases from V and 6 bases from J, leaving 21 bases between. The CDR3 DNA reads TGTGCCAGTAGTATTTTCCGGACCCCCCAAGGTGCCAATGAGCAGTTCTTC. This translates into CASSIFRTPQGANEQFF. The full variable domain, its missing parts supplied by reference TRBV19 and TRBJ2-1, is DGGITQSPKYLFRKEGQNVTLSCEQNLNHDAMYWYRQDPGQGLRLIYYSQIVNDFQKGDIAEGYSVSREKKESFPLTVTSAQKNPTAFYLCASSIFRTPQGANEQFFGPGTRLTVL.

This clonotype came up a few times. V usage is TRBV4-1 and J usage is TRBJ1-4, with D perhaps TRBD1 (5 bases). The CDR3 has 16 residues. From germline, CDR1 is MGHRA and CDR2 YSYEKL. Deletions cut 2 bases from V and 2 bases from J, with 12 bases between. The CDR3 DNA is TGCGCCAGCAGCCAACCCGTTGGGACCACTAATGAAAAACTGTTTTTT. Translated, it gives CASSQPVGTTNEKLFF.

A few counts support this clonotype. Since a much larger clone is just one base distant, this may be a read error. The rearrangement uses TRBV25-1 and TRBJ2-2; no clear D. The V and J ends lost 6 bases and 0 bases respectively, with 8 bases between them. This CDR3 has 14 residues. Germline V gene sequence: CDR1 MGHDK, CDR2 SYGVNS. The CDR3 DNA reads TGTGCCAGCAGCTATGGGCCGAACACCGGGGAGCTGTTTTTT. This codes for CASSYGPNTGELFF.

This clonotype has just a few counts. This sequence joins TRBV29-1 and TRBJ1-2, with D perhaps TRBD1 (5 bases). Germline V gene sequence: CDR1 SQVTM, CDR2 ANQGSEA. The CDR3 runs 13 residues. V was clipped by 0 bases and J by 6 bases, with 11 bases between them. CDR3 protein: CSVEDRVEDGYTF. The CDR3 DNA reads as TGCAGCGTTGAAGACAGGGTGGAGGATGGCTACACCTTC.

This clonotype was found a few times. The chain couples TRBV2 to TRBJ1-2, with 8 bases matching TRBD1. V gave up 7 bases and J gave up 3 bases; unmatched junction bases: 7. This CDR3 is 14 amino acids long. Looked up from germline, CDR1 is SNHLY and CDR2 is FYNNEI. CDR3 sequence (DNA): TGTGCCAGCAACCCCACAGGGGGGGACTATGGCTACACCTTC. This codes for CASNPTGGDYGYTF. The variable domain in full, completed from reference TRBV2 and TRBJ1-2, reads EPEVTQTPSHQVTQMGQEVILRCVPISNHLYFYWYRQILGQKVEFLVSFYNNEISEKSEIFDDQFSVERPDGSNFTLKIRSTKLEDSAMYFCASNPTGGDYGYTFGSGTRLTVV.

This clonotype has a count of ten or more. The chain uses TRBV5-6 and TRBJ1-5; 7 bases are shared with TRBD1. CDR1 and CDR2 from the germline V gene are SGHDT and YYEEEE. The CDR3 runs to 17 residues. Germline trimming cut 1 base from V and 4 bases from J; bases unmatched to any gene: 11. The CDR3 bases are TGTGCCAGCAGCTTGAGGGGGACAGCAGACTCAAATCAGCCCCAGCATTTT. Translating it yields CASSLRGTADSNQPQHF.

A remark on this clonotype: Because the CDR3 is missing its conserved closing phenylalanine or tryptophan, this is likely a read error. The rearrangement links TRBV20-1 to TRBJ2-5, with D uncertain. CDR1 and CDR2 from the germline V gene are DFQATT and SNEGSKA (reference sequence). Trimming stripped 5 bases from V and 2 bases from J, with 9 bases between. This CDR3 is 12 amino acids long. CDR3 residues: CSARYAQETQYL. The DNA for the CDR3 is TGCAGTGCTCGATATGCTCAAGAGACCCAGTACCTC.

This clonotype occurred many times. The chain recombines TRBV19 with TRBJ1-5; 10 nucleotides agree with TRBD1. CDR1 is LNHDA, CDR2 SQIVND, per germline (reference sequence). The J segment lost 5 bases and the V segment lost 7 bases, leaving 5 bases of the junction unmatched. This CDR3 contains 14 residues. The CDR3 sequence: CASTPDRGDQPQHF. The DNA of the CDR3 is TGTGCCAGTACCCCGGACAGGGGGGATCAGCCCCAGCATTTT.

This clonotype occurred many times. The chain uses TRBV6-5 and TRBJ2-5; perhaps TRBD2 as D (6 bases). V shed 6 bases and J shed 5 bases, with 10 bases lying between them. Germline V lookup: CDR1 MNHEY, CDR2 SVGAGI. This CDR3 region has 12 residues. The CDR3 region is CASRRAGETQYF. The CDR3 DNA is TGTGCCAGCAGGCGCGCGGGGGAGACCCAGTACTTC.

The sample holds many counts of this clonotype. This rearrangement joins TRBV20-1 to TRBJ1-5, with D perhaps TRBD1 (5 bases). Per germline, CDR1 DFQATT and CDR2 SNEGSKA (reference sequence). V lost 0 bases, J lost 5 bases, and 14 bases lay in between. The CDR3 sequence is 15 residues long. The CDR3 protein is CSARDAAGPYQPQHF. The DNA for the CDR3 is TGCAGTGCTAGAGATGCAGCAGGGCCCTATCAGCCCCAGCATTTT.

This clonotype was seen repeatedly, ten times or more. V and J are TRBV5-1 and TRBJ2-7; D is unclear. Trimming removed 0 bases from V and 5 bases from J, with 6 bases in between. Germline V gives CDR1 SGHRS, CDR2 YFSETQ. There are 12 residues in the CDR3. Written as DNA, the CDR3 is TGCGCCAGCAGCTTGGTTCCCCACGAGCAGTACTTC. This codes for CASSLVPHEQYF.

V and J are TRBV4-2 and TRBJ2-7; 8 positions agree with TRBD2. V gave up 1 base and J gave up 2 bases; unmatched junction bases: 4. The length of the CDR3 is 15 residues. From germline, CDR1 is LGHNA and CDR2 YNFKEQ. The CDR3 nucleotides are TGTGCCAGCAGCCAAGCCACTAGCGGCCCCTACGAGCAGTACTTC. Translation gives CASSQATSGPYEQYF.

The chain couples TRBV7-9 to TRBJ1-4, with 9 bases aligning to TRBD1. This CDR3 has 17 amino acids. The V segment lost 5 bases and the J segment 0 bases; nucleotides outside the gene matches: 7. Germline V gene sequence: CDR1 SEHNR, CDR2 FQNEAQ (reference sequence). The CDR3 DNA sequence: TGTGCCAGCAGCCACGGACAGGGGACTGCAACTAATGAAAAACTGTTTTTT. Residues: CASSHGQGTATNEKLFF.

V usage is TRBV10-3 and J usage is TRBJ2-5; possibly TRBD2 for D (5 bases). Germline V gene lookup returns CDR1 ENHRY and CDR2 SYGVKD. This CDR3 region has 14 residues. The chain's CDR3 is CGAEGSGSQETQYF. The CDR3, as DNA: TGTGGGGCGGAAGGATCGGGGTCCCAAGAGACCCAGTACTTC.

There are many counts of this clonotype. This sequence joins TRBV3-1 and TRBJ2-7; no clear D gene. The germline V gene has CDR1 LGHDT and CDR2 YNNKEL (reference sequence). Deletions cut 3 bases from V and 2 bases from J, with 8 bases between. This CDR3 contains 13 residues. CDR3 nucleotide sequence: TGTGCCAGCAGCCACGGCGGAACCTACGAGCAGTACTTC. This codes for CASSHGGTYEQYF.

This clonotype was found many times. The chain recombines TRBV20-1 with TRBJ1-6; 7 bases map to TRBD1. CDR3 length: 14 amino acids. The V and J ends lost 5 bases and 10 bases, in that order; junction bases with no gene match: 11. Germline values: CDR1 DFQATT, CDR2 SNEGSKA (reference sequence). CDR3 DNA sequence: TGCAGTGCTGACAGGGAGTCGGGCGTCTCACCCCTCCACTTT. Translated: CSADRESGVSPLHF.

The chain joins TRBV9 to TRBJ1-3; possible D gene TRBD1, 5 bases. This CDR3 region has 16 residues. Trimming cost V 3 bases and J 0 bases, with 13 bases left between them. CDR1 is SGDLS, CDR2 YYNGEE, per germline. The DNA of the CDR3 is TGTGCCAGCAGCGCCCGGGGCGACTCCTCTGGAAACACCATATATTTT. The encoded protein is CASSARGDSSGNTIYF.